The 6 T cell receptor beta chains below all came from one sample that was sequenced in a study of monozygotic twins with inflammatory bowel disease. From its re-call of the 5' RACE reads, TCRdb lists each CDR3 protein once, without DNA. In all, the sample yields approximately 400,000 distinct CDR3 sequences. The sequencing input was blood. These TCRs come from a human donor with ulcerative colitis or Crohn's disease, or a healthy co-twin of an affected twin (not recorded which).

CDR3 in amino acids: CASSLFHSSYEQYF. The V call is TRBV6-1, the J call TRBJ2-7; TCRdb gives TRBD1 as the D gene, but with no DNA this cannot be confirmed. Germline V CDR1 and CDR2: MNHNS, SASEGT. The CDR3 has 14 residues.

V is TRBV5-5 and J is TRBJ2-1; the D call of TRBD2 rests on TCRdb alone, since no DNA is present to check it. CDR1 is SGHKS, CDR2 YYEKEE, per germline (reference sequence). CDR3 length: 17 amino acids. The chain's CDR3 is CASSLVASGGLYNEQFF.

V is TRBV10-3 and J is TRBJ2-3; the D call of TRBD1 rests on TCRdb alone, since no DNA is present to check it. Germline V gene data show CDR1 as ENHRY and CDR2 as SYGVKD. The CDR3 has 16 amino acids. CDR3 region: CAISAPGGSFTDTQYF.

This chain joins TRBV4-3 and TRBJ2-5; the D call from TCRdb, TRBD2, cannot be confirmed without DNA. There are 17 residues in the CDR3. Germline loops: CDR1 LGHNA, CDR2 YSLEER. CDR3 in amino acids: CASSQDLASGGQETQYF.

V and J are TRBV2 and TRBJ2-2; the D call of TRBD1 rests on TCRdb alone, since no DNA is present to check it. The CDR3 covers 13 residues. Germline-derived CDR1 and CDR2 are SNHLY and FYNNEI. This CDR3 reads CARRPGGTGELFF.

The CDR3 region is CASSPRPLGEQFF. The chain recombines TRBV7-2 with TRBJ2-1; absent DNA, TCRdb's TRBD1 call cannot be checked. The CDR3 extends over 13 amino acids. The germline gives CDR1 SGHTA, CDR2 FQGNSA.